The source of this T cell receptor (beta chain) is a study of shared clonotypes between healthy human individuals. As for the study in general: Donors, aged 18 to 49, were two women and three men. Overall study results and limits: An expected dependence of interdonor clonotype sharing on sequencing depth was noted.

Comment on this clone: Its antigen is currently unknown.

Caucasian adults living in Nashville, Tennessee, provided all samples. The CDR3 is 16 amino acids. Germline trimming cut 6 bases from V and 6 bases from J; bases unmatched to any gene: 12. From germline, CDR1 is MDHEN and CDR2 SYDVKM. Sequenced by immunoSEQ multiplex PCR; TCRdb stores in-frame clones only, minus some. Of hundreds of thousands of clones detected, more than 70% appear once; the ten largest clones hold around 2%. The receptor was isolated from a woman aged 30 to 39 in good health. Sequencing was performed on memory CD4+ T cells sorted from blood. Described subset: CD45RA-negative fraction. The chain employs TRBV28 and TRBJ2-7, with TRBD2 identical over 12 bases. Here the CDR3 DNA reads TGTGCCAGCAGCTATGGGCCTAGCGGGAGGGCCTTCGAGCAGTACTTC. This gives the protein CASSYGPSGRAFEQYF.